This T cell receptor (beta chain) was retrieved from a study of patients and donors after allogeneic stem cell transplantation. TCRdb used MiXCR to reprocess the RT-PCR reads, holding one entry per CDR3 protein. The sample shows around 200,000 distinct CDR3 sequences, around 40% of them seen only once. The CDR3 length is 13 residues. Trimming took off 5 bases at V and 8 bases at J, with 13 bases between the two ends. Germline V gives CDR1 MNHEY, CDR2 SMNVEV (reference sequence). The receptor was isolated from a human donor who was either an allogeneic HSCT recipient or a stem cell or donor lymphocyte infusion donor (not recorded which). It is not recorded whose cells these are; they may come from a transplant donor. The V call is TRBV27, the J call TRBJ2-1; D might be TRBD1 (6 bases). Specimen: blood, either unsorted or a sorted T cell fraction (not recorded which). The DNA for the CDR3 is TGTGCCAGCAGTAACAGGGTTCCCTATGAGCAGTTCTTC. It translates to CASSNRVPYEQFF.